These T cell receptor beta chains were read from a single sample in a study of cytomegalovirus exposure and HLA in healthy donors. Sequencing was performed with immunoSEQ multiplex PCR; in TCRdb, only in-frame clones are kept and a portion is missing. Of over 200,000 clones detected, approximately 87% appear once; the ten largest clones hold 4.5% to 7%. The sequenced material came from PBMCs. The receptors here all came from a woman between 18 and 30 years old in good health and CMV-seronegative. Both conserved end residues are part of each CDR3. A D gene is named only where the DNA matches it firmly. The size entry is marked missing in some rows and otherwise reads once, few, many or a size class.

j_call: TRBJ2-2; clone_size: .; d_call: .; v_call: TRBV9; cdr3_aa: CASSAAATGGGNGELFF; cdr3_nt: TGTGCCAGCAGCGCCGCAGCGACAGGTGGAGGGAACGGGGAGCTGTTTTTT
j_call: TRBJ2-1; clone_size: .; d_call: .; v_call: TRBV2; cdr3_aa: CASSTYRVGAPEQFF; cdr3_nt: TGTGCCAGCAGTACCTACAGGGTAGGTGCGCCTGAGCAGTTCTTC
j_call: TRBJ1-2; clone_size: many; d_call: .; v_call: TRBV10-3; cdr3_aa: CAIKGFDGGYTF; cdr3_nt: TGTGCCATCAAGGGATTCGATGGGGGCTACACCTTC
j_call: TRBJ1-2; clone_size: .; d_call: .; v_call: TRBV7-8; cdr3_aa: CASSPRGGFNYGYTF; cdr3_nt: TGTGCCAGCAGCCCAAGGGGAGGGTTTAACTATGGCTACACCTTC
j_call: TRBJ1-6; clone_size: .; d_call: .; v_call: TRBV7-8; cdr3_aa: CASSLRRPDNSPLHF; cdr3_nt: TGTGCCAGCAGCTTACGCCGGCCTGATAATTCACCCCTCCACTTT
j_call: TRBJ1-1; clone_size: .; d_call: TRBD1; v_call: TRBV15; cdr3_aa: CATSRDRRGQAFF; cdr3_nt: TGTGCCACCAGCAGAGATAGGAGGGGGCAAGCTTTCTTT
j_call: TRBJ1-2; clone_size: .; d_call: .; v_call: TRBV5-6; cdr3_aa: CASSPQGATNYGYTF; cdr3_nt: TGTGCCAGCAGCCCCCAAGGGGCGACAAACTATGGCTACACCTTC
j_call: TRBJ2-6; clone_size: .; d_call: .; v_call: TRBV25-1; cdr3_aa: CASRDSHSGANVLTF; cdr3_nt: TGTGCCAGTAGGGACTCCCATTCTGGGGCCAACGTCCTGACTTTC
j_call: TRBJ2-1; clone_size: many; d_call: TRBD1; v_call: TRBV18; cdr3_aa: CASSPSGTVNEQFF; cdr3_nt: TGTGCCAGCTCACCTTCCGGGACAGTCAATGAGCAGTTCTTC
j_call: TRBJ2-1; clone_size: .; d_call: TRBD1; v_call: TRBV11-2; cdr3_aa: CASRPGTAYNEQFF; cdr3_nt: TGTGCCAGCAGGCCCGGGACAGCCTACAATGAGCAGTTCTTC
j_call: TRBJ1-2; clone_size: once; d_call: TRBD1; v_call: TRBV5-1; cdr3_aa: CASSLDGTGGLYGYTF; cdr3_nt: TGCGCCAGCAGCTTGGATGGGACAGGGGGCCTCTATGGCTACACCTTC
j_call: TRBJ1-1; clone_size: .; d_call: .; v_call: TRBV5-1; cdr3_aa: CASSLGGNTEAFF; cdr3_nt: TGCGCCAGCAGCTTGGGTGGGAACACTGAAGCTTTCTTT
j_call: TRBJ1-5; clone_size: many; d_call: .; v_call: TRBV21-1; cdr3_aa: CASEGPDSNQPQHF; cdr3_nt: TGTGCCAGCGAGGGTCCAGATAGCAATCAGCCCCAGCATTTT
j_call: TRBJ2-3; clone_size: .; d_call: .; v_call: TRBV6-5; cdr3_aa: CASSWRAGDTQYF; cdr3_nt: TGTGCCAGCAGTTGGAGGGCCGGGGATACGCAGTATTTT
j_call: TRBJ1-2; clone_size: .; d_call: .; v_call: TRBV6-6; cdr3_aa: CASSPRKENGYTF; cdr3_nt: TGTGCCAGCAGCCCGAGGAAGGAGAATGGCTACACCTTC
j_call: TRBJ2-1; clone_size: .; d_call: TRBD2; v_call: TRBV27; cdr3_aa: CASSFSGSYNEQFF; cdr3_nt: TGTGCCAGCAGTTTTAGCGGGAGCTACAATGAGCAGTTCTTC
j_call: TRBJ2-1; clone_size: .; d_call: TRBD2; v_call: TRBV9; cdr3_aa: CASSVQRGGNDEQFF; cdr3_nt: TGTGCCAGCAGCGTACAGCGGGGGGGCAACGATGAGCAGTTCTTC
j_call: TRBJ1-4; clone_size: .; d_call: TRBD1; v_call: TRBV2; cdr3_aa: CASSEASWTGPNEKLFF; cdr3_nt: TGTGCCAGCAGTGAAGCGTCTTGGACAGGGCCTAATGAAAAACTGTTTTTT
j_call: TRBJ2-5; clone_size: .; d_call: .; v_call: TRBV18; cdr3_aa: CASSPGRQETQYF; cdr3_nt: TGTGCCAGCTCACCAGGGCGGCAAGAGACCCAGTACTTC
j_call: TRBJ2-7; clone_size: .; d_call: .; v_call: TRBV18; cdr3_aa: CASSPLDGSSYEQYF; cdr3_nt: TGTGCCAGCTCACCACTGGACGGGAGCTCCTACGAGCAGTACTTC
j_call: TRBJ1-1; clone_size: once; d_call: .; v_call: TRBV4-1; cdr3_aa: CASSDVGQNTEAFF; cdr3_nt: TGCGCCAGCAGCGACGTGGGACAGAACACTGAAGCTTTCTTT
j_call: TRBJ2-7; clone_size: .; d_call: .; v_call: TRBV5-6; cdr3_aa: CASHRVGGGDYEQYF; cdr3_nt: TGTGCCAGCCATCGGGTGGGCGGCGGCGACTACGAGCAGTACTTC